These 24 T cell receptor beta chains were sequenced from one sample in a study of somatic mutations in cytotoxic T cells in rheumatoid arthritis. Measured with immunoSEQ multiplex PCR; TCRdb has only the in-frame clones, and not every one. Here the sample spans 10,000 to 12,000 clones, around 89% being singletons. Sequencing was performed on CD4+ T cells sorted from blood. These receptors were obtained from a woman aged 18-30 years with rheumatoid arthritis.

The CDR3 reads CASSQTGSGNTIYF. The CDR3 DNA reads as TGTGCCAGCAGCCAAACAGGGTCTGGAAACACCATATATTTT. The J gene is TRBJ1-3, the V gene TRBV4-2; a weak D match, TRBD1 (6 bases). The CDR3 spans 14 residues. Trimming pared 2 bases from V and 1 base from J, leaving 6 bases between. In germline, CDR1 is LGHNA, CDR2 YNFKEQ.

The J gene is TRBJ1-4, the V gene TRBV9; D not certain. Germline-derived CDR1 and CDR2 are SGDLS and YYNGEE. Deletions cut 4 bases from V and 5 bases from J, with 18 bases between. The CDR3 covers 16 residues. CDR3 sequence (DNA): TGTGCCAGCAGCCCCGGAGGGCGACGCTCAAATGAAAAACTGTTTTTT. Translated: CASSPGGRRSNEKLFF.

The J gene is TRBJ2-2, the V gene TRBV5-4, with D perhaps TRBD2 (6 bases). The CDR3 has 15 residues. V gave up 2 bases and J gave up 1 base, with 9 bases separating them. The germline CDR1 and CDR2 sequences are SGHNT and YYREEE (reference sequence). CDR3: CASSFGTQNTGELFF. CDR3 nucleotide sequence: TGTGCCAGCAGCTTCGGGACTCAGAACACCGGGGAGCTGTTTTTT.

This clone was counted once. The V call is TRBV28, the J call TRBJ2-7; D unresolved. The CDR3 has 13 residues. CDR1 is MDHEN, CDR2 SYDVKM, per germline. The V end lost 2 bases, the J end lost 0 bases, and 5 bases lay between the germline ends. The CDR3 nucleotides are TGTGCCAGCAGTTTAAGCGTCTCCTACGAGCAGTACTTC. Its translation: CASSLSVSYEQYF.

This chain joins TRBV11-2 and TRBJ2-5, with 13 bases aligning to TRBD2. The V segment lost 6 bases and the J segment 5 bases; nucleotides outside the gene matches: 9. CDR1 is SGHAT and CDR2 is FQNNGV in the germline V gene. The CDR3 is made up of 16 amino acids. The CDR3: CASRLAGGPGWETQYF. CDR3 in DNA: TGTGCCAGCAGACTAGCGGGAGGGCCTGGGTGGGAGACCCAGTACTTC.

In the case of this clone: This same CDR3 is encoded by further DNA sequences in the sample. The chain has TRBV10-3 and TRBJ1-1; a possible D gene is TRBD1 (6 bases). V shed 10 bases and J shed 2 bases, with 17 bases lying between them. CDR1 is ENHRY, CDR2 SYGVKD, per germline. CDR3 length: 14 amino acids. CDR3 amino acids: CATNVQGSNTEAFF. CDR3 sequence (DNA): TGTGCCACCAACGTACAGGGTAGTAACACTGAAGCTTTCTTT.

The CDR3 DNA reads as TGTGCCAGCAGCTCCGACAGAAAACAAGAGACCCAGTACTTC. Translated, it gives CASSSDRKQETQYF. V usage is TRBV6-6 and J usage is TRBJ2-5; possibly TRBD1 for D (5 bases). The CDR3 has 14 amino acids. CDR1 is MNHNY, CDR2 SVGAGI, per germline (reference sequence). The V and J ends lost 6 bases and 2 bases respectively, with 13 bases between them.

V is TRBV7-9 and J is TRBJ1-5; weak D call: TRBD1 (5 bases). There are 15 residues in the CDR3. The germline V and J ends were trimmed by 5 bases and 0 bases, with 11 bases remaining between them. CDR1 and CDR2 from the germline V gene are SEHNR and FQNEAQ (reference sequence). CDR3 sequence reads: CASSDGGYSNQPQHF. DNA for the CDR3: TGTGCCAGCAGCGACGGGGGGTATAGCAATCAGCCCCAGCATTTT.

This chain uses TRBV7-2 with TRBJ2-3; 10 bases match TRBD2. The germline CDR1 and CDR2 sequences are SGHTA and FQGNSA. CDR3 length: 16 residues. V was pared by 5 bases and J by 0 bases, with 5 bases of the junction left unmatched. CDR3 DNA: TGTGCCAGCAGCCTACTAGCGGGGACTAGCACAGATACGCAGTATTTT. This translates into CASSLLAGTSTDTQYF.

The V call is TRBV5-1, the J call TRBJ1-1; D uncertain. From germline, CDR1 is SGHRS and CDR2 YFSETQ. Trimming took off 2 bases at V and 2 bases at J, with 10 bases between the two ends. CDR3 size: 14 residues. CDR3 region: CASSFGQANTEAFF. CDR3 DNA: TGCGCCAGCAGCTTTGGCCAGGCCAACACTGAAGCTTTCTTT. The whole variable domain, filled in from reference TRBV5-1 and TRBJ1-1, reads KAGVTQTPRYLIKTRGQQVTLSCSPISGHRSVSWYQQTPGQGLQFLFEYFSETQRNKGNFPGRFSGRQFSNSRSEMNVSTLELGDSALYLCASSFGQANTEAFFGQGTRLTVV.

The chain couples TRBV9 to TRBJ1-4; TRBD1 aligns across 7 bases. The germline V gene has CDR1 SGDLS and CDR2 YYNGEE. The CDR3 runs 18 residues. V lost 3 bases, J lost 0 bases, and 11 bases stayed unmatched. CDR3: CASSETGTDPATNEKLFF. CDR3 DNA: TGTGCCAGCAGCGAAACCGGGACAGATCCAGCAACTAATGAAAAACTGTTTTTT.

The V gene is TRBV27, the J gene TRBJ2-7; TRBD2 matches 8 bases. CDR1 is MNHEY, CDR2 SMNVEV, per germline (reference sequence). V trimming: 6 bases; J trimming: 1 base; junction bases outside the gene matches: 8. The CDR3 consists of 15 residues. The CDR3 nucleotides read TGTGCCAGCAGGGCATCAAGCGGGGGATCCTACGAGCAGTACTTC. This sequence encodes CASRASSGGSYEQYF.

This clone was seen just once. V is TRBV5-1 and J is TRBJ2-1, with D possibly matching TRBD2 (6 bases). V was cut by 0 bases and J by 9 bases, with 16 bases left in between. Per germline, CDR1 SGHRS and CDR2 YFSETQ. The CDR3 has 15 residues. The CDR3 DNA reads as TGCGCCAGCAGCTTGGCCGTTGGAGGGTCCCTTGAGCAGTTCTTC. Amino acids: CASSLAVGGSLEQFF.

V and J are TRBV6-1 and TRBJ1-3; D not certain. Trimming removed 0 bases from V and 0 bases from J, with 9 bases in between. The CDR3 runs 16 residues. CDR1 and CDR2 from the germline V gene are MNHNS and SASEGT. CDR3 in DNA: TGTGCCAGCAGTGAAGCGGCACAGCTCTCTGGAAACACCATATATTTT. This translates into CASSEAAQLSGNTIYF.

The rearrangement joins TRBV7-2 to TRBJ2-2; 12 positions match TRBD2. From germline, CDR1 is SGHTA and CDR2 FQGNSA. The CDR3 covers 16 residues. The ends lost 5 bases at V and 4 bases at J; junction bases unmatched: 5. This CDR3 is CASSLGLAGGTGELFF. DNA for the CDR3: TGTGCCAGCAGCCTGGGACTAGCGGGTGGCACCGGGGAGCTGTTTTTT. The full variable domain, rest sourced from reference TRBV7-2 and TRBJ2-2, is GAGVSQSPSNKVTEKGKDVELRCDPISGHTALYWYRQSLGQGLEFLIYFQGNSAPDKSGLPSDRFSAERTGGSVSTLTIQRTQQEDSAVYLCASSLGLAGGTGELFFGEGSRLTVL.

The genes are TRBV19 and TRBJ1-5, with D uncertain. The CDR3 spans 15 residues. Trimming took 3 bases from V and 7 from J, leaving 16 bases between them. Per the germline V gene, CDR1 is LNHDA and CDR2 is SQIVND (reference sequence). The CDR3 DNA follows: TGTGCCAGTAGTATGCCGGGAAGGGTGGGACAGCCCCAGCATTTT. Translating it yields CASSMPGRVGQPQHF.

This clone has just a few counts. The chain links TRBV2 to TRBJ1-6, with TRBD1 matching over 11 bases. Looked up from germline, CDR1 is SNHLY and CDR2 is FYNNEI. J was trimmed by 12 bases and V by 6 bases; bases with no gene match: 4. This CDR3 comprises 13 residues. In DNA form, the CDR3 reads TGTGCCAGCAGGGGGACAGGGGGGAGACCCCTCCACTTT. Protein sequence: CASRGTGGRPLHF.

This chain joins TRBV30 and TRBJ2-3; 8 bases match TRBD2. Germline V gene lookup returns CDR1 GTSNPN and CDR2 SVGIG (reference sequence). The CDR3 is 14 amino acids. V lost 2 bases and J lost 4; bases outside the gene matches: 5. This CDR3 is CAWSSGSPPDTQYF. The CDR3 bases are TGTGCCTGGAGTAGCGGGAGTCCCCCAGATACGCAGTATTTT. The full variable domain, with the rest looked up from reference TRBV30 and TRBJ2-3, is SQTIHQWPATLVQPVGSPLSLECTVEGTSNPNLYWYRQAAGRGLQLLFYSVGIGQISSEVPQNLSASRPQDRQFILSSKKLLLSDSGFYLCAWSSGSPPDTQYFGPGTRLTVL.

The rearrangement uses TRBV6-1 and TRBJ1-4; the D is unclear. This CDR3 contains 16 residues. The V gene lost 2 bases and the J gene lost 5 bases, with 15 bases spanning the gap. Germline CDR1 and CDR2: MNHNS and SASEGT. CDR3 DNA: TGTGCCAGCAGTGAATTCTACCCTTACCTAAATGAAAAACTGTTTTTT. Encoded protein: CASSEFYPYLNEKLFF.

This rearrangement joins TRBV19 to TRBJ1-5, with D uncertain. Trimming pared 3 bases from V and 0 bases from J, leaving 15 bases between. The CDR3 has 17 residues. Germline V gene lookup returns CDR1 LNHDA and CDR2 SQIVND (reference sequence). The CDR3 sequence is CASSMSLQPTSNQPQHF. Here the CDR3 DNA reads TGTGCCAGTAGTATGTCCCTACAGCCGACTAGCAATCAGCCCCAGCATTTT.

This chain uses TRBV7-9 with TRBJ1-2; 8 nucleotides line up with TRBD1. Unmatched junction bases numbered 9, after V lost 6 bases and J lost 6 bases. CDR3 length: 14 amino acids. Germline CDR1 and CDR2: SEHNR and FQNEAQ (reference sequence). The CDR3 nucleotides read TGTGCCAGCAGTGTGGGGCAGGGGGCGAATGGCTACACCTTC. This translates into CASSVGQGANGYTF.

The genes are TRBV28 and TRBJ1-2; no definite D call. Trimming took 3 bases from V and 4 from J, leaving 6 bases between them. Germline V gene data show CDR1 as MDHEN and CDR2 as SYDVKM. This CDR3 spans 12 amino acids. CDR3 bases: TGTGCCAGCAGTTTCGGGAGCTATGGCTACACCTTC. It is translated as CASSFGSYGYTF.

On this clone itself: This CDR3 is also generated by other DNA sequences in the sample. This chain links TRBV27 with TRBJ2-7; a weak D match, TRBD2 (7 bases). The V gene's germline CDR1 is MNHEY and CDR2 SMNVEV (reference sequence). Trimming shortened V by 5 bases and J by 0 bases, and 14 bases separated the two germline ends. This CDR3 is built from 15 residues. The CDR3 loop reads CASSGRGPSSYEQYF. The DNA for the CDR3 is TGTGCCAGCAGTGGGCGGGGGCCGAGCTCCTACGAGCAGTACTTC.

The CDR3 sequence is CASRAWGDNEKLFF. CDR3 DNA: TGTGCCAGCAGGGCGTGGGGGGATAATGAAAAACTGTTTTTT. The chain links TRBV25-1 to TRBJ1-4; D perhaps matches TRBD1 (5 bases). Germline loops: CDR1 MGHDK, CDR2 SYGVNS. CDR3 size: 14 residues. V was pared by 6 bases and J by 4 bases, with 12 bases between.